One TCR beta chain is described in this entry. The antigen is undetermined. The data were taken from a study of sequential checkpoint blockade in melanoma. Turning to the study itself: First-line arms were nivolumab then ipilimumab, or the reverse, randomized 1:1. TCRβ was sequenced from DNA of approximately 99 pretreatment tumors. General study results and limits: Mutational load did not correlate with tumor T-cell fraction or clonality.

Sequencing was performed with immunoSEQ multiplex PCR; in TCRdb, only in-frame clones are kept and a portion is missing. This sample has approximately 20,000 clones, with under 85% found just once. The CDR3 loop spans 13 amino acids. Germline CDR1 is ENHRY and CDR2 is SYGVKD. Trimming took off 0 bases at V and 8 bases at J, with 7 bases between the two ends. Stated treatment: randomized to nivolumab then ipilimumab (arm A) or the reverse (arm B). None of the patients previously received DNA-damaging chemotherapy. The sequencing used tumor tissue (inferred from file names), collected from a patient given nivolumab and ipilimumab in sequence. The receptor comes from a human donor with melanoma. This chain joins TRBV10-3 and TRBJ1-4; a possible D gene is TRBD1 (6 bases). The CDR3 reads CAISESGTEKLFF. The DNA for the CDR3 is TGTGCCATCAGTGAGTCAGGGACAGAAAAACTGTTTTTT.